This TCR beta chain was sequenced in a study of T cells after yellow fever vaccination. Across the whole study: When fractions had low cell numbers, they were prepared with SMART-Seq v4 Ultra Low Input.

With respect to this clonotype: Its matching antigen is unknown.

Germline V gene lookup returns CDR1 SGHTA and CDR2 FQGTGA. The CDR3 is 14 amino acids. J was trimmed by 3 bases and V by 4 bases; bases with no gene match: 5. Study-wide results and limits: FACS-sorted repertoires might harbor abundant contaminating clonotypes from the bulk population. There was a small share of clonotypes that showed up in both the CD4 and CD8 compartments.

Template switching by 5'RACE produced TCR cDNA, adding a universal primer site and UMIs. Each CDR3 protein gets one entry after TCRdb re-called the 5' RACE reads with MiXCR. The sample records 150,000 to 200,000 distinct CDR3 sequences, 9.3% being singletons. The receptor was isolated from a man younger than 30 who received the YFV17D yellow fever vaccine. The sample here was CD8+ T cells sorted from PBMCs, taken 45 days after the yellow fever booster vaccination. V usage is TRBV7-3 and J usage is TRBJ2-7; 8 bases are a match to TRBD1. DNA for the CDR3: TGTGCCAGCAGCTCGACAGGGGCGGACTACGAGCAGTACTTC. It yields the protein CASSSTGADYEQYF.